This T cell receptor (beta chain) was identified in a study of blood T cell repertoires in COVID-19. This CDR3 is 16 amino acids long. V was trimmed by 2 bases and J by 0 bases, leaving 9 bases between them. CDR1 and CDR2 (germline): SGDLS, YYNGEE. Original handling: Reference gene primers were amplified, and this amplification served to estimate nucleated cell counts. Sequenced by immunoSEQ multiplex PCR; TCRdb stores in-frame clones only, minus some. The V and J calls and clone size are taken from that table; D and trimming were inferred from the DNA. Of approximately 250,000 clones in the sample, around nine tenths were seen once.

The rearrangement uses TRBV9 and TRBJ1-6, with D perhaps matching TRBD1 (6 bases). This receptor was taken from a woman aged 30 to 39 who had recovered from COVID-19. The sequenced material came from PBMCs or T cells enriched from blood (not recorded which). In DNA, the CDR3 is TGTGCCAGCAGCGTCCTGGACAGCTCCTATAATTCACCCCTCCACTTT. Protein: CASSVLDSSYNSPLHF.